This T cell receptor (beta chain) comes out of a study of blood T cells in healthy people across ages. Trimming removed 0 bases from V and 10 bases from J, with 10 bases in between. CDR3 length: 13 residues. Germline V gene lookup returns CDR1 LGHNA and CDR2 YNFKEQ. In regard to this clonotype: Its antigen is unidentified.

A second PCR, run for roughly 7 to 11 cycles, used a sample-barcoded 5' primer plus a J-beta primer mix. TCRdb passed the 5' RACE reads through MiXCR, listing each CDR3 protein once. The profile shows approximately 800,000 distinct CDR3 sequences, 58% of them singletons. General study findings and limits: Aged donors had fewer naive CD4+ cells and lower diversity than long-lived donors. With age, beta diversity per million T cells declined roughly linearly, significantly by about 37. Calculation of diversity from one million T cells yielded estimates considered to be underestimates.

Sequenced: blood. The chain combines TRBV4-2 with TRBJ2-1; D gene ambiguous. The TCR was taken from a man younger than 45 in good health. The CDR3 region is CASSQDLAREQFF. Here the CDR3 DNA reads TGTGCCAGCAGCCAAGATTTGGCGAGGGAGCAGTTCTTC.